This T cell receptor beta chain was documented in a study of CD8 T cell repertoires and HIV-1 epitope variants. Study in general: Each of Twenty-five Gag and Nef epitope peptides stimulated a separate culture. Study results and limitations: Four to six clonotypes recognized Nef KF9, one HW9, none TAALDMSHF.

Germline CDR1 reads SGHKS; CDR2 reads YYEKEE (reference sequence). The length of the CDR3 is 15 residues. With 1 base removed from V and 5 bases from J, the gap between germline ends came to 14 bases. The protocol was immunoSEQ multiplex PCR, while the TCRdb copy is restricted to in-frame clones and leaves out a portion. The sample yields 5,200 or so clones, around 68% seen once. Of note for this clone: Its specificity is not known.

Sequencing was done on a sample of cultured CD8+ T cells derived from PBMCs. The chain employs TRBV5-5 and TRBJ2-3, with a possible D match to TRBD1 (5 bases). The TCR was taken from a male donor with HIV. The CDR3 here is CASSLTGRAVDTQYF. DNA for the CDR3: TGTGCCAGCAGCTTGACAGGCCGCGCGGTAGATACGCAGTATTTT.